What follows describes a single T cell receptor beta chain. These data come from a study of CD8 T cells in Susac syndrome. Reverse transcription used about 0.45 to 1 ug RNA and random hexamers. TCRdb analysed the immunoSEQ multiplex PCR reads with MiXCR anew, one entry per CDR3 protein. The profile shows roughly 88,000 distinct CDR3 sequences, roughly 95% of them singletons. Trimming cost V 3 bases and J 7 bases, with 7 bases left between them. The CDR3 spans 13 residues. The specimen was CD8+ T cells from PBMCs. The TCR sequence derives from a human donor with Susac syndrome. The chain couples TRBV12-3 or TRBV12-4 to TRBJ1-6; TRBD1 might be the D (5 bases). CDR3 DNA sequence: TGTGCCAGCAGTTTCGGGGGGAATTCACCCCTCCACTTT. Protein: CASSFGGNSPLHF.